These T cell receptor beta chains were read from a single sample in a study of cytomegalovirus exposure and HLA in healthy donors. Measured with immunoSEQ multiplex PCR; TCRdb has only the in-frame clones, and not every one. The table shows approximately 150,000 clones, with 75% occurring only once. The sample was PBMCs. The receptor set was obtained from a man younger than 35 in good health and CMV-seropositive. Each CDR3 is given with its conserved first and last residue. D genes are given only for firm matches. Part of the rows lack a size; the others show once, few, many or a class for expanded clones.

CDR3aa	CDR3nt	j_gene	v_gene	abundance	d_gene
CASSLSVREGREEQYF	TGTGCCAGCAGTTTATCGGTACGGGAGGGCCGGGAGGAGCAGTACTTC	TRBJ2-7	TRBV28	.	TRBD2
CSPTRYLNSPLHF	TGCAGCCCGACAAGGTACCTAAATTCACCCCTCCACTTT	TRBJ1-6	TRBV29-1	.	.
CASSQDISIHEQYF	TGTGCCAGCAGCCAAGATATAAGCATACACGAGCAGTACTTC	TRBJ2-7	TRBV14	.	.
CASRSTLVADTQYF	TGTGCCAGCAGGTCCACACTAGTCGCAGATACGCAGTATTTT	TRBJ2-3	TRBV7-2	.	.
CASSLLGTGLNEQFF	TGTGCCAGCAGTTTATTGGGGACAGGGCTCAATGAGCAGTTCTTC	TRBJ2-1	TRBV27	few	TRBD1
CASSPIAEKLFF	TGTGCCAGCAGTCCGATAGCTGAAAAACTGTTTTTT	TRBJ1-4	TRBV6-6	.	.
CASSLRGSYNEQFF	TGTGCCAGCAGCTTACGGGGCTCCTACAATGAGCAGTTCTTC	TRBJ2-1	TRBV7-6	.	.
CASSLAGGEQYF	TGCGCCAGCAGCTTGGCCGGGGGCGAGCAGTACTTC	TRBJ2-7	TRBV5-1	.	.
CASSGLNRGSGANVLTF	TGTGCCAGCAGCGGACTTAACAGGGGTTCTGGGGCCAACGTCCTGACTTTC	TRBJ2-6	TRBV9	.	TRBD1
CASSYLAGLGNTIYF	TGTGCCAGCAGCTACCTAGCGGGGCTGGGAAACACCATATATTTT	TRBJ1-3	TRBV5-5	.	.
CASSPSGEIWVQPQHF	TGTGCCAGCTCACCGTCCGGAGAAATTTGGGTACAGCCCCAGCATTTT	TRBJ1-5	TRBV18	.	.
CASLRTGQDTEAFF	TGTGCCAGCTTGCGGACAGGGCAGGACACTGAAGCTTTCTTT	TRBJ1-1	TRBV2	.	TRBD1
CASSLGRGGNTEAFF	TGTGCCAGCAGTTTAGGTCGTGGGGGGAATACTGAAGCTTTCTTT	TRBJ1-1	TRBV27	once	.
CASSTMTGFNSPLHF	TGTGCCAGCAGTACCATGACAGGGTTTAATTCACCCCTCCACTTT	TRBJ1-6	TRBV25-1	.	TRBD1
CASSEGPQSTEAFF	TGCGCCAGCAGTGAGGGCCCCCAATCGACTGAAGCTTTCTTT	TRBJ1-1	TRBV10-1	.	.
CASSFFQGMLPFF	TGTGCCAGCAGCTTTTTCCAGGGGATGCTCCCGTTCTTC	TRBJ2-1	TRBV7-2	.	.
CATKRQTGANVLTF	TGTGCCACAAAGAGGCAGACTGGGGCCAACGTCCTGACTTTC	TRBJ2-6	TRBV6-1	.	.
CASSLGTNNLRTQYF	TGTGCCAGCAGTTTAGGGACAAACAACCTTCGTACGCAGTATTTT	TRBJ2-3	TRBV27	.	.
CASSLASGSGTGHNLVYEQYF	TGCGCCAGCAGCTTGGCCAGTGGATCCGGGACAGGCCATAATCTAGTCTACGAGCAGTACTTC	TRBJ2-7	TRBV5-1	.	TRBD1
CACQTQVHTEAFF	TGTGCCTGCCAAACCCAGGTCCACACTGAAGCTTTCTTT	TRBJ1-1	TRBV30	.	.
CASSYRQGGNQPQHF	TGTGCCAGTAGTTATCGACAGGGGGGTAATCAGCCCCAGCATTTT	TRBJ1-5	TRBV19	.	TRBD1
CASSEVSGQSVYEQYF	TGTGCCAGCAGTGAAGTTAGTGGGCAGTCCGTCTACGAGCAGTACTTC	TRBJ2-7	TRBV6-1	few	.
CASSLVGAVYNEQFF	TGTGCCAGCAGCTTAGTCGGAGCGGTCTACAATGAGCAGTTCTTC	TRBJ2-1	TRBV7-9	few	.
CASRGLASDTQYF	TGTGCCAGCAGAGGGCTAGCATCAGATACGCAGTATTTT	TRBJ2-3	TRBV27	.	.
CASSLVFGVTGELFF	TGTGCCAGCAGTTTAGTCTTCGGGGTCACCGGGGAGCTGTTTTTT	TRBJ2-2	TRBV28	.	.
CASSSRPGGIYGYTF	TGTGCCAGCAGTTCGCGTCCCGGAGGGATCTATGGCTACACCTTC	TRBJ1-2	TRBV27	.	.
CASSLVGGPCQPQHF	TGCGCCAGCAGCTTGGTGGGGGGGCCGTGTCAGCCCCAGCATTTT	TRBJ1-5	TRBV5-1	.	.
CAPSSGDGNTIYF	TGTGCCCCTAGCTCAGGGGACGGAAACACCATATATTTT	TRBJ1-3	TRBV7-9	.	.
CASSPGLAGKGAPYEQYF	TGTGCCAGCAGCCCGGGACTAGCGGGAAAAGGAGCCCCCTACGAGCAGTACTTC	TRBJ2-7	TRBV7-9	large	TRBD2
CASSLRHGSTSGANVLTF	TGTGCCAGCAGTTTACGCCACGGGTCAACCTCTGGGGCCAACGTCCTGACTTTC	TRBJ2-6	TRBV27	.	.
CASSLRREVRQPQHF	TGTGCCAGCAGTTTGAGGCGGGAGGTGAGGCAGCCCCAGCATTTT	TRBJ1-5	TRBV28	.	.
CASSLLSSYEQYF	TGTGCCAGCAGTTTACTTAGCTCCTACGAGCAGTACTTC	TRBJ2-7	TRBV27	.	.
CASSYGGYETQYF	TGTGCCAGCTCCTACGGCGGGTATGAGACCCAGTACTTC	TRBJ2-5	TRBV18	.	.
CASSLGQGNYGYTF	TGTGCCAGCAGTCTGGGACAGGGGAACTATGGCTACACCTTC	TRBJ1-2	TRBV28	.	TRBD1
CASRPYNQPQHF	TGTGCCAGCAGGCCCTACAATCAGCCCCAGCATTTT	TRBJ1-5	TRBV6-5	.	.
CASSENVQGTGELFF	TGTGCCAGCAGCGAGAATGTACAGGGCACCGGGGAGCTGTTTTTT	TRBJ2-2	TRBV9	.	.
CASSLTSGSYEQYF	TGCGCCAGCAGCCTGACTAGCGGGAGCTACGAGCAGTACTTC	TRBJ2-7	TRBV5-1	.	TRBD2
CASSESSGRNEQYF	TGTGCCAGCAGTGAGAGTAGCGGGCGAAACGAGCAGTACTTC	TRBJ2-7	TRBV2	once	TRBD2
CASSYLTSGRGDTQYF	TGTGCCAGCAGTTATTTGACTAGCGGGAGGGGAGATACGCAGTATTTT	TRBJ2-3	TRBV6-6	.	TRBD2
CASSFIQGREKLFF	TGTGCCAGCAGTTTCATACAGGGTCGTGAAAAACTGTTTTTT	TRBJ1-4	TRBV28	few	.
CASSEGDSSGKLFF	TGTGCCAGCAGTGAAGGAGACAGCAGTGGGAAACTGTTTTTT	TRBJ1-4	TRBV2	.	.
CASSLGGTSGTFNEQFF	TGTGCCAGCAGCTTGGGGGGGACTAGCGGTACGTTCAATGAGCAGTTCTTC	TRBJ2-1	TRBV5-6	.	TRBD2
CASSRGTGLTYEQYF	TGTGCCAGCAGCAGAGGGACAGGACTAACCTACGAGCAGTACTTC	TRBJ2-7	TRBV7-9	.	TRBD1
CSSSLGLTELETQYF	TGTTCCAGCAGCTTAGGACTAACAGAGCTAGAGACCCAGTACTTC	TRBJ2-5	TRBV7-9	.	.
CAWSDLGRNGYTF	TGTGCCTGGAGTGATTTGGGGAGGAATGGCTACACCTTC	TRBJ1-2	TRBV30	.	.
CASSKLTGSQETQYF	TGCGCCAGCAGCAAATTGACAGGGTCGCAAGAGACCCAGTACTTC	TRBJ2-5	TRBV5-1	.	TRBD1
CASQGQETQYF	TGTGCCTCACAGGGGCAAGAGACCCAGTACTTC	TRBJ2-5	TRBV30	.	TRBD1
CASRGQGYEQYF	TGTGCCAGCAGAGGACAGGGCTACGAGCAGTACTTC	TRBJ2-7	TRBV9	.	TRBD1
CASSPRREGPGVVYTQYF	TGCGCCAGCAGCCCCAGACGGGAAGGACCAGGGGTCGTATATACGCAGTATTTT	TRBJ2-3	TRBV4-1	.	.
CASSDSHGPQGPQHF	TGTGCCAGCAGTGATTCACACGGCCCCCAGGGGCCCCAGCATTTT	TRBJ1-5	TRBV25-1	.	.
CASSLTGNYGYTF	TGTGCCAGCAGTTTAACAGGGAACTATGGCTACACCTTC	TRBJ1-2	TRBV27	.	.